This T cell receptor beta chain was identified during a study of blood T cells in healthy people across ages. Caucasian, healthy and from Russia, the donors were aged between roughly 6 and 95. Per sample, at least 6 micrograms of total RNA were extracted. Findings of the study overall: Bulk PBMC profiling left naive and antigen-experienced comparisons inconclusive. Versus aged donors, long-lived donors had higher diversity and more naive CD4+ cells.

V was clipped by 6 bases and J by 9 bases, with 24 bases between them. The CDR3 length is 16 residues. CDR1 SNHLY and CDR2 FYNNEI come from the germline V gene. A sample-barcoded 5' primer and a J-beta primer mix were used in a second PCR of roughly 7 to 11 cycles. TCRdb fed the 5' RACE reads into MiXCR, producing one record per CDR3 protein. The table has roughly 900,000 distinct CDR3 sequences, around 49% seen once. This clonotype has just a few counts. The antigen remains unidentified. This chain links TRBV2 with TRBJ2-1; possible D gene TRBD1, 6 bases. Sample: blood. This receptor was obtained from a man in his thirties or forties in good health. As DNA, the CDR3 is TGTGCCAGCAGAGATAGACAGGCCACTGACGTGGGTGAGCAGTTCTTC. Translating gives CASRDRQATDVGEQFF.